This is a list of T cell receptor beta chains from one sample in a study of T cell changes during pregnancy in multiple sclerosis. Only in-frame clones appear in the TCRdb table, and some are missing; sequencing was by immunoSEQ multiplex PCR. The profile shows about 18,000 clones, more than 75% of them singletons. This material consisted of CD4+ T cells from peripheral blood mononuclear cells, taken in the first trimester of pregnancy. The receptors were gathered from a female donor in good health, enrolled as a control in a pregnancy study. Each CDR3 is given with its conserved first and last residue. Fields, in order: clone size, J gene, D gene, V gene, CDR3 length, CDR3 DNA, CDR3 protein. The D gene is left open where the match is weak. Size tells how often a clone was seen (once, few, many) or the class of an expanded clone, and some rows leave it out.

>-|TRBJ2-3|-|TRBV11-2|13
TGTGCCAGCAGCTTAGATCGGGGAGATACGCAGTATTTT
CASSLDRGDTQYF
>-|TRBJ1-3|TRBD1|TRBV16|19
TGTGCCAGCAGCGGACTAACCCCGGGGACAGCGTTCTCTGGAAACACCATATATTTT
CASSGLTPGTAFSGNTIYF
>-|TRBJ2-3|TRBD1|TRBV7-6|15
TGTGCCAGCAGCTCCCGGACAGGCCCAGGAGATACGCAGTATTTT
CASSSRTGPGDTQYF
>-|TRBJ2-1|TRBD2|TRBV11-3|16
TGTGCCAGCAGCTTAGTAAGTAGCGGGAGACTCAATGAGCAGTTCTTC
CASSLVSSGRLNEQFF
>once|TRBJ1-1|-|TRBV4-3|15
TGCGCCAGCAGCCAAGAATCTCATAGTAACACTGAAGCTTTCTTT
CASSQESHSNTEAFF
>-|TRBJ2-7|-|TRBV5-1|14
TGCGCCAGCAGCCTAGGGGGGGCTACCTACGAGCAGTACTTC
CASSLGGATYEQYF
>-|TRBJ1-1|TRBD1|TRBV18|17
TGTGCCAGCTCACCCGCAGGGGGCGTTAAAATGAACACTGAAGCTTTCTTT
CASSPAGGVKMNTEAFF
>-|TRBJ2-7|TRBD2|TRBV5-1|18
TGCGCCAGCAGCCCCCCCTGGACTAGCGGCGGTGTTTATGACGAGCAGTACTTC
CASSPPWTSGGVYDEQYF
>-|TRBJ2-2|-|TRBV7-6|16
TGTGCCAGCAGCTTAGGTAGCAGCTTTTACACCGGGGAGCTGTTTTTT
CASSLGSSFYTGELFF
>once|TRBJ1-6|-|TRBV7-2|14
TGTGCCAGCAGCTTGGGGGGAAATAATTCACCCCTCCACTTT
CASSLGGNNSPLHF
>-|TRBJ1-4|-|TRBV30|15
TGTGCCTGGAGTGTACCCCACCCGGGGGGTGAAAAACTGTTTTTT
CAWSVPHPGGEKLFF
>-|TRBJ2-7|-|TRBV7-7|13
TGTGCTAGCAGCCCGCGGGTCTTCTACGAGCAGTACTTC
CASSPRVFYEQYF
>-|TRBJ2-3|TRBD2|TRBV4-3|18
TGCGCCAGCAGCCAAATGCAGGGACTAGCGGGTTACACAGATACGCAGTATTTT
CASSQMQGLAGYTDTQYF
>-|TRBJ2-7|-|TRBV30|17
TGTGCCTGGAGGACGATAGGGGGGGGTGCGAGCTCCTACGAGCAGTACTTC
CAWRTIGGGASSYEQYF
>-|TRBJ2-7|TRBD2|TRBV12-5|15
TGTGCTAGTGGTTTGGTGCCCGCGGGGGGGCTCGAGCAGTACTTC
CASGLVPAGGLEQYF
>-|TRBJ1-6|-|TRBV7-8|14
TGTGCCAGCAGCACGAAGTCGGATAATTCACCCCTCCACTTT
CASSTKSDNSPLHF
>once|TRBJ2-7|-|TRBV19|15
TGTGCCAGTAGTATTTCCGGGAGTGTTTCCTACGAGCAGTACTTC
CASSISGSVSYEQYF
>-|TRBJ2-5|TRBD1|TRBV18|14
TGTGCCAGCTCACAGACAGGGGGACAAGAGACCCAGTACTTC
CASSQTGGQETQYF
>-|TRBJ1-4|TRBD1|TRBV30|16
TGTGCCTGGAGTGTACGGGGCGGGACAGGGAGTGAAAAACTGTTTTTT
CAWSVRGGTGSEKLFF
>-|TRBJ2-2|TRBD1|TRBV5-6|14
TGTGCCAGCAGCTCCCGGGACAGGGGTCCGGGGCTGTTTTTT
CASSSRDRGPGLFF
>-|TRBJ2-3|TRBD2|TRBV2|15
TGTGCCAGCAGTGCGACTAGCGGGGCTTCGAATACGCAGTATTTT
CASSATSGASNTQYF
>-|TRBJ2-1|TRBD2|TRBV9|18
TGTGCCAGCAGCCCCCGACCCATAGCGGGGGGGTCCTACAATGAGCAGTTCTTC
CASSPRPIAGGSYNEQFF
>-|TRBJ2-2|TRBD2|TRBV4-1|19
TGCGCCAGCAGCCAAGAGGTTAGCGGGATTTGGAGGGGAACCGGGGAGCTGTTTTTT
CASSQEVSGIWRGTGELFF
>-|TRBJ1-4|-|TRBV9|13
TGTGCCAGCAGCGACGGACAAAATGAAAAACTGTTTTTT
CASSDGQNEKLFF
>-|TRBJ2-6|TRBD1|TRBV15|19
TGTGCCACCAGCAAATCTATAGGGCAGGGGGTCTCTGGGGCCAACGTCCTGACTTTC
CATSKSIGQGVSGANVLTF
>-|TRBJ1-2|-|TRBV6-5|14
TGTGCCAGCACCACCCCTAGAGGGAACTATGGCTACACCTTC
CASTTPRGNYGYTF
>-|TRBJ2-3|TRBD2|TRBV27|19
TGTGCCAGCAGTTTATACTCCATCGTCGGACTAGCGACTACAGATACGCAGTATTTT
CASSLYSIVGLATTDTQYF
>once|TRBJ2-3|-|TRBV13|15
TGTGCCAGCAGCTTCCCCAGAACAAGCACAGATACGCAGTATTTT
CASSFPRTSTDTQYF
>-|TRBJ2-5|TRBD2|TRBV5-8|19
TGTGCCAGCAGCCCCGGGCGGGCTAGCGGGAGGGCCCTCATGGAGACCCAGTACTTC
CASSPGRASGRALMETQYF
>few|TRBJ1-6|-|TRBV27|13
TGTGCCAGCAGTTTCAGGGGTGGTTCACCCCTCCACTTT
CASSFRGGSPLHF
>few|TRBJ2-7|-|TRBV19|14
TGTGCCAGTAGTATGGGCCAGGTCTCCTACGAGCAGTACTTC
CASSMGQVSYEQYF
>-|TRBJ1-6|TRBD1|TRBV5-1|16
TGCGCCAGCAGCTCCCTAGACAGGGGAGATAATTCACCCCTCCACTTT
CASSSLDRGDNSPLHF
>-|TRBJ2-7|-|TRBV2|13
TGTGCCAGCAGGCCCGGGGGTACCGACGAGCAGTACTTC
CASRPGGTDEQYF
>-|TRBJ2-7|-|TRBV4-2|14
TGTGCCAGCAGCCAAGATTTCAGCTCCTACGAGCAGTACTTC
CASSQDFSSYEQYF
>-|TRBJ2-3|-|TRBV2|16
TGTGCCAGCAGTGAAGGAGGGAACCCTAGCACAGATACGCAGTATTTT
CASSEGGNPSTDTQYF
>-|TRBJ1-4|-|TRBV14|17
TGTGCCAGCAGCCAAGAGGGCAGCCGATCAACTAATGAAAAACTGTTTTTT
CASSQEGSRSTNEKLFF
>few|TRBJ1-1|-|TRBV4-1|15
TGCGCCAGCAGCCCGATAGGCGAGGGGAACACTGAAGCTTTCTTT
CASSPIGEGNTEAFF
>-|TRBJ2-1|-|TRBV5-4|13
TGTGCCAGCAGCAACAGGGATCTGAATGAGCAGTTCTTC
CASSNRDLNEQFF
>-|TRBJ1-3|-|TRBV6-5|15
TGTGCCAGCAGTTACGGGAGAGGGATTGGAAACACCATATATTTT
CASSYGRGIGNTIYF
>-|TRBJ2-1|-|TRBV9|15
TGTGCCAGCAGCCCAGACCTGAGGACCTACAATGAGCAGTTCTTC
CASSPDLRTYNEQFF
>-|TRBJ2-7|TRBD2|TRBV7-8|18
TGTGCCAGCAGAGTAGGTGGGACTAGCGGGAAAAACTCCTACGAGCAGTACTTC
CASRVGGTSGKNSYEQYF
>-|TRBJ2-3|TRBD2|TRBV19|12
TGTGCCAGTAGTACTAGCGGCGGTACGCAGTATTTT
CASSTSGGTQYF
>-|TRBJ2-4|-|TRBV6-1|13
TGTGCCGCCGGGAGGGGGCTAGAAAACATTCAGTACTTC
CAAGRGLENIQYF
>-|TRBJ2-1|TRBD2|TRBV7-2|15
TGTGCCAGCAGCCCGTTAGGGGCGGGGGGGGGCGAGCAGTTCTTC
CASSPLGAGGGEQFF
>-|TRBJ2-2|TRBD1|TRBV6-5|13
TGTGCCAGCTGGACAGGGGGGAACGGGGAGCTGTTTTTT
CASWTGGNGELFF
>-|TRBJ2-5|TRBD2|TRBV27|18
TGTGCCAGCAGTTTAGGCGGGAGGGCCCGGGAGTGGAAAGAGACCCAGTACTTC
CASSLGGRAREWKETQYF
>once|TRBJ2-7|-|TRBV19|14
TGTGCCAGTAGTATTCAGCGAGGCCCCTACGAGCAGTACTTC
CASSIQRGPYEQYF
>few|TRBJ2-1|TRBD2|TRBV4-1|17
TGCGCCAGCAGCCAAGAAGCCGGGACTAGTCGCCCCAATGAGCAGTTCTTC
CASSQEAGTSRPNEQFF
>-|TRBJ1-2|TRBD1|TRBV7-2|19
TGTGCCAGCAGCTTAGTCCCCGGGGGGACAGGCCATTTAGGAGGTGGCTACACCTTC
CASSLVPGGTGHLGGGYTF
>-|TRBJ1-5|-|TRBV6-6|14
TGTGCCAGCAGTTACCAGGGATCTAATCAGCCCCAGCATTTT
CASSYQGSNQPQHF
>-|TRBJ2-5|TRBD1|TRBV18|14
TGTGCCAGCTCTCCGACAGGGTCCGGCGAGACCCAGTACTTC
CASSPTGSGETQYF